This TCR beta chain comes out of a study of response to subunit inactivated influenza vaccine. Broader study findings: Authors suggested each seasonal flu vaccination may recruit only limited numbers of new T cells.

Germline V gives CDR1 MNHEY, CDR2 SVGEGT. This CDR3 spans 14 amino acids. Losses at the gene ends were 10 bases for V and 2 bases for J; bases not matched to a gene: 11. Points on this clonotype: Its antigen is undetermined.

TCRdb re-called the RT-PCR reads through MiXCR, storing one row per CDR3 protein. This sample has 800,000 or so distinct CDR3 sequences, with 21% found just once. This material consisted of PBMCs from blood, taken roughly 5 days after vaccination. This clonotype was sampled from a man over 45 who received an inactivated influenza vaccine. The chain carries TRBV6-2 or TRBV6-3 and TRBJ2-7; 7 positions agree with TRBD1. This CDR3 is CATGRTGVAYEQYF. Here the CDR3 DNA reads TGTGCCACCGGCCGGACAGGAGTAGCCTACGAGCAGTACTTC.